This TCR beta chain was captured in a study of early T cells in non-severe SARS-CoV-2 infection. The V gene's germline CDR1 is LGHNA and CDR2 YSLEER. The V gene end was trimmed by 4 bases and the J gene end by 6 bases; junction bases not matched to a gene: 13. This CDR3 is built from 18 residues. This clonotype was detected many times. TCRdb reanalysed the 5' RACE reads using MiXCR and keeps one entry per CDR3 protein. The table has 20,000 to 25,000 distinct CDR3 sequences, under 4.5% seen once. This rearrangement joins TRBV4-3 to TRBJ2-2, with 11 bases aligning to TRBD2. Sample: whole blood. The TCR comes from an adult who was a healthcare worker with PCR-confirmed SARS-CoV-2 infection or an uninfected control (not recorded which). Here the CDR3 DNA reads TGCGCCAGCAGCCTAGATAGCGGGGGGGCCAGTTGGGCCGGGGAGCTGTTTTTT. This gives the protein CASSLDSGGASWAGELFF.